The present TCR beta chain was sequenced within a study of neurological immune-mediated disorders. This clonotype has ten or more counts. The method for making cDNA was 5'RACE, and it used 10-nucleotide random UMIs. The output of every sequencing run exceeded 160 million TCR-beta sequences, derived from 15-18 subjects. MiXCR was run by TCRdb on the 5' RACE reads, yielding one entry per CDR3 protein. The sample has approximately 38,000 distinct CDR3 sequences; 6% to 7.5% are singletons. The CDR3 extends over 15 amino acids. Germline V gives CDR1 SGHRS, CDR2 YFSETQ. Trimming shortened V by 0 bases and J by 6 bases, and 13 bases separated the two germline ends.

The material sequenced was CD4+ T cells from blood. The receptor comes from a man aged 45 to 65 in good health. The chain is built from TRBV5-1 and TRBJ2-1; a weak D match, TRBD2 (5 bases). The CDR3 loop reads CASSLDVGEFNEQFF. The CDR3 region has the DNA TGCGCCAGCAGCTTGGATGTGGGAGAGTTCAATGAGCAGTTCTTC.